These 31 T cell receptor beta chains were sequenced from one sample in a study of T-cell reconstitution after alpha-beta-depleted transplantation in children. Preparation of the TCRbeta library was carried out with unique molecular identifiers. TCRdb used MiXCR to reprocess the PCR reads, holding one entry per CDR3 protein. The sample lists more than 550,000 distinct CDR3 sequences, roughly a tenth occurring once. The material sequenced was PBMCs from the stem cell graft donor, taken from the stem cell graft. These receptors were collected from a human donor who donated a stem cell graft to a child with acute myeloid leukemia.

This clonotype came up many times. V usage is TRBV29-1 and J usage is TRBJ2-2; 8 nucleotides align to TRBD1. Trimming at V came to 6 bases and at J to 0 bases, leaving 3 bases not matched to a gene. CDR3 length equals 14 residues. Per germline, CDR1 SQVTM and CDR2 ANQGSEA. The CDR3 region is CSVLGQANTGELFF. CDR3 bases: TGCAGCGTGCTGGGACAGGCGAACACCGGGGAGCTGTTTTTT.

This clonotype was counted between two and nine times. The rearrangement links TRBV5-1 to TRBJ1-1; 7 bases fit TRBD1. The CDR3 has 15 residues. Germline V gives CDR1 SGHRS, CDR2 YFSETQ. V shed 6 bases, J shed 1 base, and the junction held 9 bases outside the gene matches. CDR3 loop: CASIGEGARNTEAFF. For the CDR3, the DNA is TGCGCCAGCATTGGAGAGGGGGCGAGGAACACTGAAGCTTTCTTT.

This clonotype was seen many times. The CDR3 DNA is TGCGCCAGCAGCCTCGAGAGGGGGCCGGACGAGCAGTACTTC. Encoded protein: CASSLERGPDEQYF. This rearrangement joins TRBV4-3 to TRBJ2-7; 7 bases are shared with TRBD1. CDR1 is LGHNA, CDR2 YSLEER, per germline. This CDR3 is built from 14 residues. V lost 4 bases, J lost 5 bases, and 8 bases stayed unmatched.

The gene calls are TRBV20-1 and TRBJ1-4, with TRBD1 matching 12 bases. There are 18 residues in the CDR3. After removal of 6 bases from V and 1 base from J, the junction contained 12 bases not matched to a gene. Germline loops: CDR1 DFQATT, CDR2 SNEGSKA (reference sequence). The CDR3 here is CSAPLRDRGRLTNEKLFF. In DNA form, the CDR3 reads TGCAGTGCCCCCCTGAGGGACAGGGGGCGGTTAACTAATGAAAAACTGTTTTTT.

This clonotype has only a few counts. The gene calls are TRBV27 and TRBJ2-5, with 7 bases fitting TRBD1. This CDR3 has 15 amino acids. Looked up from germline, CDR1 is MNHEY and CDR2 is SMNVEV (reference sequence). The V and J ends lost 4 bases and 4 bases, in that order; junction bases with no gene match: 9. This chain's CDR3 is CASSSLQGVRETQYF. CDR3 DNA sequence: TGTGCCAGCAGTTCCCTCCAGGGGGTGAGAGAGACCCAGTACTTC.

This chain links TRBV6-1 with TRBJ2-7, with 8 bases matching TRBD1. Germline lookup yields CDR1 MNHNS and CDR2 SASEGT. V gave up 3 bases and J gave up 12 bases; unmatched junction bases: 16. This CDR3 comprises 15 residues. The DNA of the CDR3 is TGTGCCAGCAGTGAGCAAGGACAGGGCGTGCAAGGGCTGTACTTC. Its protein is CASSEQGQGVQGLYF.

There are a few counts of this clonotype. The CDR3 DNA is TGTGCCAGCAGCTTAGGGACTAGCGGGACTAGCGAGCAGTACTTC. It yields the protein CASSLGTSGTSEQYF. The genes are TRBV7-2 and TRBJ2-7, with TRBD2 matching 12 bases. Germline V CDR1 and CDR2: SGHTA, FQGNSA. This CDR3 region has 15 residues. Losses at the gene ends were 1 base for V and 6 bases for J; bases not matched to a gene: 4. The variable domain in full, completed from reference TRBV7-2 and TRBJ2-7, reads GAGVSQSPSNKVTEKGKDVELRCDPISGHTALYWYRQSLGQGLEFLIYFQGNSAPDKSGLPSDRFSAERTGGSVSTLTIQRTQQEDSAVYLCASSLGTSGTSEQYFGPGTRLTVT.

This clonotype has ten or more counts. The V gene is TRBV7-2, the J gene TRBJ2-7; 15 bases line up with TRBD2. This CDR3 has 17 residues. Germline CDR1 reads SGHTA; CDR2 reads FQGNSA. Trimming took 2 bases from V and 3 from J; bases not matched to a gene: 5. The CDR3 nucleotides read TGTGCCAGCAGCTTAAGAGGACTAGCGGGAGGGCTCTACGAGCAGTACTTC. It codes for CASSLRGLAGGLYEQYF.

Only one count was recorded for this clonotype. Its ends do not fully match the called genes, so a read error is possible. The gene calls are TRBV12-3 or TRBV12-4 and TRBJ2-4; D is tentatively TRBD1 or TRBD2 (5 bases each). This CDR3 has 15 amino acids. CDR3 DNA: TGTGCCAGCAGTCCTACCGGGACGCCTAAAAACATTCGGTACTTC. As protein: CASSPTGTPKNIRYF.

This clonotype was counted ten times or more. The rearrangement links TRBV6-5 to TRBJ2-3; TRBD2 matches at 8 bases. CDR3 length: 17 residues. CDR1 is MNHEY and CDR2 is SVGAGI in the germline V gene. Unmatched junction bases numbered 11, after V lost 2 bases and J lost 4 bases. The CDR3, as DNA: TGTGCCAGCAGTTACGCTACTAGCGGTAGAGGGGCAGATACGCAGTATTTT. Translating gives CASSYATSGRGADTQYF.

In its sample, this clonotype was seen many times. V gene TRBV3-1 combines with J gene TRBJ1-3; D unresolved. The germline V gene encodes CDR1 LGHDT and CDR2 YNNKEL (reference sequence). V gave up 0 bases and J gave up 8 bases, with 14 bases separating them. The CDR3 consists of 15 residues. The CDR3 protein is CASSQEMLGRDTIYF. CDR3 in DNA: TGTGCCAGCAGCCAAGAAATGTTGGGGAGGGACACCATATATTTT.

This clonotype was observed a few times. The chain joins TRBV5-1 to TRBJ2-2; 9 positions agree with TRBD2. The CDR3 is made up of 16 amino acids. Germline V lookup: CDR1 SGHRS, CDR2 YFSETQ. The trim removed 3 bases at V and 1 base at J, leaving 4 bases unmatched. The DNA for the CDR3 is TGCGCCAGCAGCTCCGGACTAGCGATGAACACCGGGGAGCTGTTTTTT. Encoded protein: CASSSGLAMNTGELFF.

In this sample, this clonotype turned up many times. The chain uses TRBV7-8 and TRBJ1-5; 7 positions match TRBD1. After removal of 5 bases from V and 4 bases from J, the junction contained 11 bases not matched to a gene. The CDR3 sequence is 16 residues long. Germline lookup yields CDR1 SGHVS and CDR2 FQNEAQ. The CDR3: CASSPMGAGGNQPQHF. Written as DNA, the CDR3 is TGTGCCAGCAGCCCGATGGGGGCAGGGGGAAATCAGCCCCAGCATTTT.

This chain uses TRBV5-1 with TRBJ2-4; 10 bases align to TRBD2. V shed 2 bases, J shed 5 bases, and the junction held 4 bases outside the gene matches. CDR1 and CDR2 from the germline V gene are SGHRS and YFSETQ. The length of the CDR3 is 15 residues. The CDR3 DNA follows: TGCGCCAGCAGCTTTACTAGCGGGAAGGAAAACATTCAGTACTTC. Its protein is CASSFTSGKENIQYF.

This clonotype was seen more than once but under ten times. The chain has TRBV20-1 and TRBJ2-4; weak D call: TRBD1 (6 bases). Germline loops: CDR1 DFQATT, CDR2 SNEGSKA (reference sequence). The CDR3 contains 12 residues. Trimming cost V 5 bases and J 5 bases, with 10 bases left between them. The CDR3 coding sequence is TGCAGTGCTGTGGCAGGGGAAAACATTCAGTACTTC. Translated, it gives CSAVAGENIQYF.

This clonotype was seen a few times. V gene TRBV12-3 or TRBV12-4 combines with J gene TRBJ1-2; D gene unclear. V was cut by 6 bases and J by 0 bases, with 20 bases left in between. The CDR3 consists of 17 residues. The CDR3 is CASRPGEGYEANYGYTF. As DNA, the CDR3 is TGTGCCAGCAGACCTGGGGAAGGGTACGAAGCTAACTATGGCTACACCTTC.

The sample holds many counts of this clonotype. V is TRBV4-2 and J is TRBJ1-2; 11 nucleotides agree with TRBD1. With 7 bases clipped from V and 2 bases from J, the junction kept 6 bases outside the gene matches. The CDR3 runs to 15 residues. Germline V lookup: CDR1 LGHNA, CDR2 YNFKEQ. The CDR3 region is CASTSGQGANYGYTF. The DNA of the CDR3 is TGTGCCAGCACCTCCGGACAGGGGGCGAACTATGGCTACACCTTC.

There are many counts of this clonotype. The chain is built from TRBV20-1 and TRBJ1-4, with D possibly TRBD1 on 6 matching bases. The CDR3 loop spans 12 amino acids. Germline V CDR1 and CDR2: DFQATT, SNEGSKA (reference sequence). Trimming pared 6 bases from V and 6 bases from J, leaving 11 bases between. The CDR3 region has the DNA TGCAGTGCAGCCAGGGGTGATGAAAAACTGTTTTTT. This codes for CSAARGDEKLFF.

V is TRBV9 and J is TRBJ2-5; 10 positions match TRBD1. The germline V gene has CDR1 SGDLS and CDR2 YYNGEE. V shed 1 base, J shed 5 bases, and the junction held 8 bases outside the gene matches. The CDR3 is 16 amino acids. The CDR3 loop reads CASSVPTPGQGETQYF. CDR3 DNA sequence: TGTGCCAGCAGCGTACCGACTCCGGGACAGGGGGAGACCCAGTACTTC.

This clonotype appeared many times. The V and J genes are TRBV6-6 and TRBJ1-1; D unclear. The germline V gene has CDR1 MNHNY and CDR2 SVGAGI (reference sequence). This CDR3 has 13 residues. Deletions cut 3 bases from V and 4 bases from J, with 9 bases between. CDR3 bases: TGTGCCAGCAGTTATGACGGGCGCACTGAAGCTTTCTTT. Amino acid sequence: CASSYDGRTEAFF.

V gene TRBV10-3 combines with J gene TRBJ2-3; D tentatively fits TRBD1 or TRBD2 (5 bases each). The CDR3 has 15 amino acids. V was shortened by 8 bases and J by 1 base, with 16 bases between the two germline ends. The germline V gene has CDR1 ENHRY and CDR2 SYGVKD. This CDR3 is CAIEAGARGTDTQYF. In DNA form, the CDR3 reads TGTGCCATCGAAGCCGGGGCACGCGGCACAGATACGCAGTATTTT.

This chain joins TRBV28 and TRBJ2-1; D gene ambiguous. CDR3 size: 11 residues. Germline loops: CDR1 MDHEN, CDR2 SYDVKM. Trimming cost V 5 bases and J 6 bases, with 5 bases left between them. This chain's CDR3 is CASSHRNEQFF. The CDR3 nucleotides read TGTGCCAGCAGTCACCGCAATGAGCAGTTCTTC.

This clonotype was seen a handful of times. This chain connects TRBV28 to TRBJ1-4; D gene unclear. V was pared by 4 bases and J by 7 bases, with 16 bases between. The germline gives CDR1 MDHEN, CDR2 SYDVKM. This CDR3 spans 15 amino acids. The CDR3 region has the DNA TGTGCCAGCAGTTCCGGGGAGGGAAGGGTTGAAAAACTGTTTTTT. This codes for CASSSGEGRVEKLFF.

This rearrangement joins TRBV4-2 to TRBJ2-3; 9 positions match TRBD1. The CDR3 has 16 amino acids. From germline, CDR1 is LGHNA and CDR2 YNFKEQ. The V gene end was trimmed by 2 bases and the J gene end by 5 bases; junction bases not matched to a gene: 8. The CDR3, as DNA: TGTGCCAGCAGCCAATCACAGGGGGCTCTGGGAGATACGCAGTATTTT. Its translation: CASSQSQGALGDTQYF.

This clonotype has a count of ten or more. In nucleotides, the CDR3 is TGCAGTGCCCTGCTCCAGCGTCGTCAGGAGACCCAGTACTTC. Translation: CSALLQRRQETQYF. The chain uses TRBV20-1 and TRBJ2-5; D not certain. With 6 bases removed from V and 5 bases from J, the gap between germline ends came to 19 bases. The germline gives CDR1 DFQATT, CDR2 SNEGSKA (reference sequence). CDR3 length: 14 amino acids.

This clonotype appeared many times. The rearrangement uses TRBV6-6 and TRBJ1-1; TRBD1 matches 9 bases. The V segment lost 7 bases and the J segment 10 bases; nucleotides outside the gene matches: 4. This CDR3 is 11 amino acids long. Germline values: CDR1 MNHNY, CDR2 SVGAGI (reference sequence). CDR3 sequence reads: CASTKDRGAFF. CDR3 nucleotide sequence: TGTGCCAGCACCAAGGACAGGGGAGCTTTCTTT.

A note on this clonotype: A much larger clone lies one base from this, so it may be a read error. The chain has TRBV6-2 or TRBV6-3 and TRBJ2-7; 7 bases are shared with TRBD2. Germline loops: CDR1 MNHEY, CDR2 SVGEGT. The CDR3 totals 16 residues. The CDR3 DNA reads TGTGCCAGCAGTTCCCCAGAGCGGGATTATTCCTACAAGCAGTACTTC. It yields the protein CASSSPERDYSYKQYF.

This clonotype was seen repeatedly, ten times or more. V gene TRBV6-2 or TRBV6-3 combines with J gene TRBJ2-2, with 8 bases lining up with TRBD1. CDR1 and CDR2 from the germline V gene are MNHEY and SVGEGT. The CDR3 sequence is 13 residues long. V trimming: 5 bases; J trimming: 4 bases; junction bases outside the gene matches: 0. The CDR3 sequence: CASSGQGTGELFF. DNA of the CDR3: TGTGCCAGCAGTGGACAGGGCACCGGGGAGCTGTTTTTT.

The chain recombines TRBV3-1 with TRBJ2-7; 10 positions match TRBD2. Germline V gene lookup returns CDR1 LGHDT and CDR2 YNNKEL (reference sequence). CDR3 length: 15 amino acids. V trimming: 4 bases; J trimming: 2 bases; junction bases outside the gene matches: 5. CDR3 bases: TGTGCCAGCAGCCCAAGCGGGGGGGCCGCCTACGAGCAGTACTTC. This codes for CASSPSGGAAYEQYF.

This clonotype appeared many times. This chain uses TRBV24-1 with TRBJ1-6; 7 positions agree with TRBD1. The germline V gene encodes CDR1 KGHDR and CDR2 SFDVKD. CDR3 length: 13 residues. The CDR3 here is CATQGTANSPLHF. The CDR3 DNA reads TGTGCGACCCAGGGGACAGCAAATTCACCCCTCCACTTT.

Only one count was recorded for this clonotype. V is TRBV5-1 and J is TRBJ1-2; 7 bases agree with TRBD1. Germline CDR1 reads SGHRS; CDR2 reads YFSETQ. V was clipped by 0 bases and J by 8 bases; unmatched bases: 4. The CDR3 is made up of 13 amino acids. In DNA form, the CDR3 reads TGCGCCAGCAGCTTGGCCAGAGGGGGCGGCTACACCTTC. As protein: CASSLARGGGYTF. The whole variable domain, remainder taken from reference TRBV5-1 and TRBJ1-2, is KAGVTQTPRYLIKTRGQQVTLSCSPISGHRSVSWYQQTPGQGLQFLFEYFSETQRNKGNFPGRFSGRQFSNSRSEMNVSTLELGDSALYLCASSLARGGGYTFGSGTRLTVV.